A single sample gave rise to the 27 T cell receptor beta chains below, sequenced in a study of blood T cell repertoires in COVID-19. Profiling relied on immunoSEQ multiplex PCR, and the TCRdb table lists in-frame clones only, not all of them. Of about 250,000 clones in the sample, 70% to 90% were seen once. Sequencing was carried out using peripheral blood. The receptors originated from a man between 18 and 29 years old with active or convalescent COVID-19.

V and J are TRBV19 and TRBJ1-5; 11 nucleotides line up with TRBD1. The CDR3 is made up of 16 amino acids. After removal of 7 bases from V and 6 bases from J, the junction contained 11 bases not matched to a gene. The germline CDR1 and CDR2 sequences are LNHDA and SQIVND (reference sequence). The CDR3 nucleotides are TGTGCCAGTACCACTCTGCCGGGACAGGGGGTTCAGCCCCAGCATTTT. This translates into CASTTLPGQGVQPQHF.

This CDR3 is CASSERTGGNEQFF. CDR3 coding DNA: TGTGCCAGCTCTGAAAGGACAGGGGGCAATGAGCAGTTCTTC. The chain has TRBV18 and TRBJ2-1, with 10 positions matching TRBD1. Germline assignment: CDR1 KGHSH and CDR2 LQKENI. V dropped 6 bases and J dropped 6; count of bases not matched to a gene: 5. This CDR3 comprises 14 residues.

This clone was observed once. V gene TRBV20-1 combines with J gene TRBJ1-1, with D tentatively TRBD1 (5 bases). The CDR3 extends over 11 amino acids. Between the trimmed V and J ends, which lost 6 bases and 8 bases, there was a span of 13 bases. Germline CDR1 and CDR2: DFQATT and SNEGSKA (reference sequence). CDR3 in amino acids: CSATVTEEAFF. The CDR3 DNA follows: TGCAGTGCCACAGTGACAGAAGAAGCTTTCTTT.

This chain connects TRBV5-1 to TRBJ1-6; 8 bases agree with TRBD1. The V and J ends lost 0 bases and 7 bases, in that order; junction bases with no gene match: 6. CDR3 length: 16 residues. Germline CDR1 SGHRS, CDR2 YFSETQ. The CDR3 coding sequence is TGCGCCAGCAGCTTGGGGCCCCGGGACAGGAATTCACCCCTCCACTTT. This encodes CASSLGPRDRNSPLHF. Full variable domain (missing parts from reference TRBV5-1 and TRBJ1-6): KAGVTQTPRYLIKTRGQQVTLSCSPISGHRSVSWYQQTPGQGLQFLFEYFSETQRNKGNFPGRFSGRQFSNSRSEMNVSTLELGDSALYLCASSLGPRDRNSPLHFGNGTRLTVT.

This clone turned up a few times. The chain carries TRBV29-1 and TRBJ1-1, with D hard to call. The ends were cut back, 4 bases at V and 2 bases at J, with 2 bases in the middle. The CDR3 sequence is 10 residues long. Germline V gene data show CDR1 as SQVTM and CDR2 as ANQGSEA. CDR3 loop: CSVANTEAFF. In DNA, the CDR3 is TGCAGCGTTGCAAACACTGAAGCTTTCTTT.

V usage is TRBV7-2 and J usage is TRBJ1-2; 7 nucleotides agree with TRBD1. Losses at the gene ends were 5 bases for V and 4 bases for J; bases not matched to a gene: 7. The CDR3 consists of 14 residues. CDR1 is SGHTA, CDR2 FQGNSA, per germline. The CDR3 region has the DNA TGTGCCAGCAGCATGCAGGGGGGAGGCTATGGCTACACCTTC. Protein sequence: CASSMQGGGYGYTF.

The CDR3 coding sequence is TGCAGCGTTGAGACATTAGCGGGGAGCTCCTACAATGAGCAGTTCTTC. Encoded protein: CSVETLAGSSYNEQFF. J is TRBJ2-1 and V is TRBV29-1; 8 nucleotides line up with TRBD2. CDR1 and CDR2 from the germline V gene are SQVTM and ANQGSEA. The V and J ends lost 3 bases and 0 bases, in that order; junction bases with no gene match: 7. The CDR3 runs 16 residues.

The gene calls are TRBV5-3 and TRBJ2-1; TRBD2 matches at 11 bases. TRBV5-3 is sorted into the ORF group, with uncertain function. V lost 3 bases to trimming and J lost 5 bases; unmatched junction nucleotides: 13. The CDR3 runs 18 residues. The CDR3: CARSCGITGLAANNEQFF. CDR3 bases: TGTGCCAGAAGCTGCGGAATTACGGGACTAGCGGCTAACAATGAGCAGTTCTTC.

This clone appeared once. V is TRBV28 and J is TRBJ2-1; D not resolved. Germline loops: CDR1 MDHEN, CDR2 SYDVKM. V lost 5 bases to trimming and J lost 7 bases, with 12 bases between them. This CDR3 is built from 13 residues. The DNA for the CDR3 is TGTGCCAGCAGTCAGCGCTATGGGAATGAGCAGTTCTTC. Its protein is CASSQRYGNEQFF.

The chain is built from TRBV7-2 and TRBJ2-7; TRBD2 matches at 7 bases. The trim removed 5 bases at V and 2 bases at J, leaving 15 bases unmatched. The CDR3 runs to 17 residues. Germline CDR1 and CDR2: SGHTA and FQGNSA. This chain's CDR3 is CASSNFGLGGLAYEQYF. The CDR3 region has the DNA TGTGCCAGCAGCAATTTCGGCCTGGGGGGGTTGGCCTACGAGCAGTACTTC.

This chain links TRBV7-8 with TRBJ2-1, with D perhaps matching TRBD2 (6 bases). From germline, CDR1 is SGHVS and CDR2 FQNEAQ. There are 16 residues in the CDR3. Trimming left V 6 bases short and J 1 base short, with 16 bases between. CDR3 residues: CASSGLLASSYNEQFF. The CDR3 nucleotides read TGTGCCAGCAGTGGCCTTCTAGCGTCGTCCTACAATGAGCAGTTCTTC. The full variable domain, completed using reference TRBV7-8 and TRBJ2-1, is GAGVSQSPRYKVAKRGQDVALRCDPISGHVSLFWYQQALGQGPEFLTYFQNEAQLDKSGLPSDRFFAERPEGSVSTLKIQRTQQEDSAVYLCASSGLLASSYNEQFFGPGTRLTVL.

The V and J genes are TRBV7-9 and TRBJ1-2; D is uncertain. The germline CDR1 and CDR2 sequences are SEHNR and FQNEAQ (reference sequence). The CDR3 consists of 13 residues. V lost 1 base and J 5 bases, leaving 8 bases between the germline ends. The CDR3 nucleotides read TGTGCCAGCAGCTTAGTTCAGTTATATGGCTACACCTTC. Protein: CASSLVQLYGYTF.

This chain's CDR3 is CATSALGGYEQYF. The CDR3 DNA sequence: TGTGCCACCAGTGCCCTGGGGGGCTACGAGCAGTACTTC. The gene calls are TRBV24-1 and TRBJ2-7; the D gene is possibly TRBD2 (6 bases). Trimming removed 5 bases at V and 3 bases at J, with 10 bases between. There are 13 residues in the CDR3. The germline CDR1 and CDR2 sequences are KGHDR and SFDVKD.

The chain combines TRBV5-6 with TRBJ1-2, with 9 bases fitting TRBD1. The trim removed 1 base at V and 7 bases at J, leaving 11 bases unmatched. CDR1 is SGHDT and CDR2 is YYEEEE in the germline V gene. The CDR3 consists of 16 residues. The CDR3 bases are TGTGCCAGCAGCTTGCTTGGACAGGGGCCAGCCCGTGGCTACACCTTC. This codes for CASSLLGQGPARGYTF.

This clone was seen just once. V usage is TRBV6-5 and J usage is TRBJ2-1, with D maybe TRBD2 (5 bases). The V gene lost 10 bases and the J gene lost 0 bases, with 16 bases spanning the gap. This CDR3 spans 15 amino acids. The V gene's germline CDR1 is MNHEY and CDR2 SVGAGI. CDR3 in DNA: TGTGCCACGCTGATGAAAGGACTCTCCTACAATGAGCAGTTCTTC. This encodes CATLMKGLSYNEQFF.

CDR3 sequence: CASSPNRGKGLWKAFF. The DNA of the CDR3 is TGTGCCAGCTCACCTAACAGGGGGAAGGGGTTGTGGAAAGCTTTCTTT. This chain links TRBV18 with TRBJ1-1, with 8 bases that match TRBD1. J was trimmed by 9 bases and V by 3 bases; bases with no gene match: 15. This CDR3 is built from 16 residues. The germline CDR1 and CDR2 sequences are KGHSH and LQKENI.

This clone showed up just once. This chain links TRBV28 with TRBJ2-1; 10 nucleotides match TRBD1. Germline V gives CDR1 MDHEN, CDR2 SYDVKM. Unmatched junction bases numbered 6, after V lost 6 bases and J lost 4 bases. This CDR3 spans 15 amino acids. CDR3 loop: CASSPSGQGYNEQFF. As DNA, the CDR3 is TGTGCCAGCAGCCCTTCGGGACAGGGGTACAATGAGCAGTTCTTC.

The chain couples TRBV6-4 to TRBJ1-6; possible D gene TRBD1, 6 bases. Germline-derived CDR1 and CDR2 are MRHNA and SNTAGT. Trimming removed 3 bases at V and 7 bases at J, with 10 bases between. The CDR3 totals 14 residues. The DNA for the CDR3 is TGTGCCAGCAGTGAGGGGCAGGGGAATTCACCCCTCCACTTT. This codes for CASSEGQGNSPLHF.

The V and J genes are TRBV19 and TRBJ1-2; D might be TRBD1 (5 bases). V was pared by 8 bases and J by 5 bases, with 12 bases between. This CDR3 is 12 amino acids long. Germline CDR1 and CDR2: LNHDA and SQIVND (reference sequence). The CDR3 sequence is CASGRGDYGYTF. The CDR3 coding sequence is TGTGCCAGTGGGCGGGGGGATTATGGCTACACCTTC. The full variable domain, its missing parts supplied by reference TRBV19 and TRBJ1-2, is DGGITQSPKYLFRKEGQNVTLSCEQNLNHDAMYWYRQDPGQGLRLIYYSQIVNDFQKGDIAEGYSVSREKKESFPLTVTSAQKNPTAFYLCASGRGDYGYTFGSGTRLTVV.

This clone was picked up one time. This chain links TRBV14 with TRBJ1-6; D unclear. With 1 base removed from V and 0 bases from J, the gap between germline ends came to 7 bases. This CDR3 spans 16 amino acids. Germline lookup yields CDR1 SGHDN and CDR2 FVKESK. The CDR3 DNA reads TGTGCCAGCAGCCAAGGGCCGGGCTCCTATAATTCACCCCTCCACTTT. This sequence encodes CASSQGPGSYNSPLHF.

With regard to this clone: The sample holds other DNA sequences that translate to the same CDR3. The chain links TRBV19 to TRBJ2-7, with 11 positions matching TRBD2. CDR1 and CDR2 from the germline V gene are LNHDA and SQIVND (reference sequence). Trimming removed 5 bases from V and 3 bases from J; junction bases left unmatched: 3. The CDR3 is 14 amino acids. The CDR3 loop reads CASSPGTSGYEQYF. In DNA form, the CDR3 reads TGTGCCAGTAGTCCCGGGACTAGCGGCTACGAGCAGTACTTC.

The CDR3 loop reads CASSYAPGLVMIYSYEQYF. As DNA, the CDR3 is TGTGCCAGCAGTTACGCCCCGGGACTAGTTATGATCTACTCCTACGAGCAGTACTTC. The genes are TRBV6-2 or TRBV6-3 and TRBJ2-7, with 8 bases matching TRBD2. This CDR3 is built from 19 residues. V shed 2 bases and J 0 bases; nucleotides not matched to a gene: 15. CDR1 MNHEY and CDR2 SVGEGT come from the germline V gene.

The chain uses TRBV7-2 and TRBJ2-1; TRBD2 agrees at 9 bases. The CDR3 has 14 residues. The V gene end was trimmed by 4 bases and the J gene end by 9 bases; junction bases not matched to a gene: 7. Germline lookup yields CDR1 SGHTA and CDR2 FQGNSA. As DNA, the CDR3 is TGTGCCAGCAGCTGGCGGGGGGGCGGTTTTGAGCAGTTCTTC. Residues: CASSWRGGGFEQFF.

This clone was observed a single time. The CDR3 region is CSVGTSGSGELFF. The CDR3 coding sequence is TGCAGCGTCGGGACTAGCGGGAGTGGGGAGCTGTTTTTT. This chain joins TRBV29-1 and TRBJ2-2; 14 bases agree with TRBD2. Germline V gene sequence: CDR1 SQVTM, CDR2 ANQGSEA. Trimming took 6 bases from V and 8 from J; bases not matched to a gene: 2. The CDR3 is made up of 13 amino acids.

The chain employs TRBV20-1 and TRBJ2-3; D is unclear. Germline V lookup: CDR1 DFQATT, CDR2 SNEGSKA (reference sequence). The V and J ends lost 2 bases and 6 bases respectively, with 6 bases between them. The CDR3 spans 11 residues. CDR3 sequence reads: CSARRRDTQYF. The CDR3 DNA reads TGCAGTGCTAGAAGGCGGGATACGCAGTATTTT.

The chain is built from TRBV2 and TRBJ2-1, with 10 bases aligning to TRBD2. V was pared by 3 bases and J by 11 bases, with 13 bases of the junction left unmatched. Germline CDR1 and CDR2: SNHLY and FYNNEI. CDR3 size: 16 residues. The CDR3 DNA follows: TGTGCCAGCAGTGACCCTAGTCTAGCGGGGGCGAGTAAGCAGTTCTTC. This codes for CASSDPSLAGASKQFF.

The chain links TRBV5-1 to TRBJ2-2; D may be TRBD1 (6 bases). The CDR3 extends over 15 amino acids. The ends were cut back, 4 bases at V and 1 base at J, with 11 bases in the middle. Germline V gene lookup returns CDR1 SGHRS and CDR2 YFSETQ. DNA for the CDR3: TGCGCCAGCAGCAGAACGGACAGGAACACCGGGGAGCTGTTTTTT. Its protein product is CASSRTDRNTGELFF.